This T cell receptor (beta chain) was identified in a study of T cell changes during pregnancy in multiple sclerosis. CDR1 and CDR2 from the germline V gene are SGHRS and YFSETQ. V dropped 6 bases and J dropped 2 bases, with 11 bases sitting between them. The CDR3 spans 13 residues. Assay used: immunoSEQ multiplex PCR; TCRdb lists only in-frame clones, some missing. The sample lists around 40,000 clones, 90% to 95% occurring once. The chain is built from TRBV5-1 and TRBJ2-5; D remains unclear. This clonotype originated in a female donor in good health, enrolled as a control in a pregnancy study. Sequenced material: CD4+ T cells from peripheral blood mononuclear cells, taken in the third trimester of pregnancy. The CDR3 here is CASNEPGQETQYF. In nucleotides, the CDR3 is TGCGCCAGCAACGAGCCGGGTCAAGAGACCCAGTACTTC.